These 22 T cell receptor beta chains share one sample of origin, sequenced in a study of OX40 agonist ivuxolimab in advanced cancers. Clones were read by immunoSEQ multiplex PCR, and TCRdb kept only the in-frame ones, dropping some. This table has about 55,000 clones, roughly 90% appearing once. This sample comprised CD4+ or CD8+ T cells sorted from blood, obtained in a trial of the OX40 agonist ivuxolimab. Receptors originate from an adult with an advanced solid tumor such as melanoma, head and neck, liver or kidney cancer.

The chain carries TRBV4-2 and TRBJ1-2; the D gene is possibly TRBD1 (6 bases). The germline gives CDR1 LGHNA, CDR2 YNFKEQ. V dropped 4 bases and J dropped 2 bases, with 11 bases sitting between them. The CDR3 length is 14 residues. The CDR3 spells CASSPTTGNYGYTF. The CDR3 DNA is TGTGCCAGCAGCCCTACGACAGGAAACTATGGCTACACCTTC.

This clone appeared once. The V gene is TRBV6-6, the J gene TRBJ2-3; TRBD2 aligns across 9 bases. The length of the CDR3 is 16 residues. After removal of 2 bases from V and 1 base from J, the junction contained 4 bases not matched to a gene. Germline CDR1 is MNHNY and CDR2 is SVGAGI (reference sequence). The CDR3 bases are TGTGCCAGCAGTTACGCCGGCGGGAGGGGCACAGATACGCAGTATTTT. It is translated as CASSYAGGRGTDTQYF.

The table lists this clone with a few counts. The J gene is TRBJ1-1, the V gene TRBV4-2; no definite D call. Looked up from germline, CDR1 is LGHNA and CDR2 is YNFKEQ. The CDR3 loop spans 16 amino acids. Trimming left V 0 bases short and J 0 bases short, with 11 bases between. The CDR3 region has the DNA TGTGCCAGCAGCCAAGAACGGCCAGGCGTGAACACTGAAGCTTTCTTT. Translated, it gives CASSQERPGVNTEAFF.

The CDR3 DNA sequence: TGTGCCAGCAGTCCCAGTAAGTACGAGCAGTACTTC. This sequence encodes CASSPSKYEQYF. The gene calls are TRBV6-1 and TRBJ2-7; D not resolved. Trimming shortened V by 5 bases and J by 4 bases, and 9 bases separated the two germline ends. Germline values: CDR1 MNHNS, CDR2 SASEGT. The CDR3 is 12 amino acids.

The J gene is TRBJ2-6, the V gene TRBV19; no clear D gene. Trimming shortened V by 2 bases and J by 2 bases, and 16 bases separated the two germline ends. This CDR3 spans 18 amino acids. Germline assignment: CDR1 LNHDA and CDR2 SQIVND (reference sequence). The CDR3 loop reads CASSIYVGLGTGANVLTF. The CDR3, as DNA: TGTGCCAGTAGTATATATGTGGGTCTCGGCACTGGGGCCAACGTCCTGACTTTC.

This clone appeared a single time. This chain uses TRBV5-1 with TRBJ2-5; D is perhaps TRBD1 (6 bases). CDR1 SGHRS and CDR2 YFSETQ come from the germline V gene. With 1 base removed from V and 5 bases from J, the gap between germline ends came to 18 bases. This CDR3 has 16 amino acids. This CDR3 reads CASSLLPGARGETQYF. In DNA form, the CDR3 reads TGCGCCAGCAGCTTGCTTCCAGGGGCGCGAGGGGAGACCCAGTACTTC.

The chain links TRBV28 to TRBJ2-5; a possible D gene is TRBD1 (6 bases). Germline V CDR1 and CDR2: MDHEN, SYDVKM. The V end lost 8 bases, the J end lost 4 bases, and 14 bases lay between the germline ends. The CDR3 runs 13 residues. The CDR3 protein is CASGFTGRETQYF. The CDR3 DNA follows: TGTGCCAGCGGGTTCACAGGGAGAGAGACCCAGTACTTC.

The chain links TRBV30 to TRBJ2-3; no firm D call. Germline V CDR1 and CDR2: GTSNPN, SVGIG (reference sequence). Trimming cost V 5 bases and J 0 bases, with 6 bases left between them. This CDR3 is built from 12 residues. For the CDR3, the DNA is TGTGCCTGGGGAACTAGCACAGATACGCAGTATTTT. Amino acids: CAWGTSTDTQYF.

This chain connects TRBV5-1 to TRBJ1-1, with 7 bases matching TRBD1. J lost 8 bases, V lost 2 bases, and 9 bases had no gene match. This CDR3 region has 14 residues. CDR1 and CDR2 from the germline V gene are SGHRS and YFSETQ. CDR3 loop: CASSLEQGYGEAFF. The CDR3 DNA follows: TGCGCCAGCAGCTTAGAACAGGGGTATGGCGAAGCTTTCTTT.

The chain couples TRBV7-3 to TRBJ2-3; D remains ambiguous. The germline CDR1 and CDR2 sequences are SGHTA and FQGTGA. Trimming cost V 3 bases and J 2 bases, with 6 bases left between them. There are 13 residues in the CDR3. CDR3 DNA sequence: TGTGCCAGCAGCTTCACTGACACAGATACGCAGTATTTT. It yields the protein CASSFTDTDTQYF.

V is TRBV27 and J is TRBJ2-7; possible D gene TRBD1, 6 bases. The germline V and J ends were trimmed by 3 bases and 2 bases, with 11 bases remaining between them. The germline gives CDR1 MNHEY, CDR2 SMNVEV (reference sequence). This CDR3 has 14 residues. This CDR3 reads CASSLNRAPYEQYF. The CDR3 DNA is TGTGCCAGCAGTTTGAACAGGGCCCCCTACGAGCAGTACTTC.

The chain recombines TRBV11-2 with TRBJ2-3; possible D gene TRBD2, 6 bases. The CDR3 runs to 15 residues. Germline V lookup: CDR1 SGHAT, CDR2 FQNNGV. Trimming shortened V by 5 bases and J by 3 bases, and 15 bases separated the two germline ends. The CDR3 loop is CASSRGNVGTDTQYF. The CDR3 DNA follows: TGTGCCAGCAGCCGCGGGAACGTGGGTACAGATACGCAGTATTTT.

In regard to this clone: This sample includes further DNA sequences coding for the same CDR3. The chain joins TRBV5-1 to TRBJ2-1, with a possible D match to TRBD2 (5 bases). V was clipped by 0 bases and J by 0 bases, with 7 bases between them. The CDR3 runs to 15 residues. The germline CDR1 and CDR2 sequences are SGHRS and YFSETQ. CDR3 in amino acids: CASSLVGSSYNEQFF. The CDR3 DNA reads as TGCGCCAGCAGCTTGGTAGGGAGCTCCTACAATGAGCAGTTCTTC.

The V call is TRBV28, the J call TRBJ1-1; D unresolved. Germline lookup yields CDR1 MDHEN and CDR2 SYDVKM. Trimming pared 2 bases from V and 1 base from J, leaving 8 bases between. The length of the CDR3 is 14 residues. In DNA form, the CDR3 reads TGTGCCAGCAGTTTAAAGTTAAAGAACACTGAAGCTTTCTTT. It codes for CASSLKLKNTEAFF. Based on the CDR3 plus reference TRBV28 and TRBJ1-1, the full variable domain is DVKVTQSSRYLVKRTGEKVFLECVQDMDHENMFWYRQDPGLGLRLIYFSYDVKMKEKGDIPEGYSVSREKKERFSLILESASTNQTSMYLCASSLKLKNTEAFFGQGTRLTVV.

V usage is TRBV7-2 and J usage is TRBJ2-7, with D hard to call. Germline V gives CDR1 SGHTA, CDR2 FQGNSA. CDR3 size: 11 residues. V was shortened by 5 bases and J by 4 bases, with 6 bases between the two germline ends. The chain's CDR3 is CASSARYEQYF. The CDR3 region has the DNA TGTGCCAGCAGCGCTAGATACGAGCAGTACTTC.

This sequence joins TRBV10-3 and TRBJ2-7, with 12 bases aligning to TRBD2. The ends lost 6 bases at V and 0 bases at J; junction bases unmatched: 15. CDR1 is ENHRY, CDR2 SYGVKD, per germline. The CDR3 loop spans 19 amino acids. CDR3 protein: CAIRERLAGVSDRSYEQYF. As DNA, the CDR3 is TGTGCCATCAGAGAAAGACTAGCGGGAGTATCCGATCGCTCCTACGAGCAGTACTTC.

This rearrangement joins TRBV19 to TRBJ1-4; D remains ambiguous. Germline-derived CDR1 and CDR2 are LNHDA and SQIVND (reference sequence). There are 16 residues in the CDR3. Trimming took off 9 bases at V and 0 bases at J, with 17 bases between the two ends. The CDR3 coding sequence is TGTGCCAGCACCCAGGAGCTGATTACAACTAATGAAAAACTGTTTTTT. Translating it yields CASTQELITTNEKLFF.

The J gene is TRBJ2-2, the V gene TRBV7-3; tentative D call: TRBD1 (6 bases). V was clipped by 3 bases and J by 7 bases, with 15 bases between them. Germline CDR1 and CDR2: SGHTA and FQGTGA. CDR3 size: 15 residues. The CDR3 coding sequence is TGTGCCAGCAGCTTGGACAGCACGAAGGGCGGGGAGCTGTTTTTT. This encodes CASSLDSTKGGELFF.

V usage is TRBV28 and J usage is TRBJ2-7; 7 bases are shared with TRBD1. Trimming at V came to 6 bases and at J to 0 bases, leaving 5 bases not matched to a gene. CDR3 length: 14 amino acids. Germline CDR1 and CDR2: MDHEN and SYDVKM. This chain's CDR3 is CASRIRDSSYEQYF. As DNA, the CDR3 is TGTGCCAGCAGGATCCGGGACAGCTCCTACGAGCAGTACTTC. The full variable domain, with the rest looked up from reference TRBV28 and TRBJ2-7, is DVKVTQSSRYLVKRTGEKVFLECVQDMDHENMFWYRQDPGLGLRLIYFSYDVKMKEKGDIPEGYSVSREKKERFSLILESASTNQTSMYLCASRIRDSSYEQYFGPGTRLTVT.

V usage is TRBV29-1 and J usage is TRBJ2-5; the D is unclear. The CDR3 loop spans 16 amino acids. Germline CDR1 is SQVTM and CDR2 is ANQGSEA. V was clipped by 3 bases and J by 5 bases, with 22 bases between them. The CDR3 DNA is TGCAGCGTTGATTCGGGCGCGAGGCCGGTCGGGGAGACCCAGTACTTC. As protein: CSVDSGARPVGETQYF.

The chain is built from TRBV25-1 and TRBJ2-3; D is unresolved. CDR1 MGHDK and CDR2 SYGVNS come from the germline V gene. The CDR3 spans 14 residues. The V and J ends lost 2 bases and 0 bases respectively, with 6 bases between them. In DNA, the CDR3 is TGTGCCAGCAGTGAAACTCCTAGCACAGATACGCAGTATTTT. This codes for CASSETPSTDTQYF.

The genes are TRBV4-1 and TRBJ1-2; 10 bases agree with TRBD1. The CDR3 spans 16 residues. Germline V gene sequence: CDR1 MGHRA, CDR2 YSYEKL. Trimming cost V 0 bases and J 4 bases; bases outside gene matches: 5. The CDR3 sequence: CASSQDDRDRGYGYTF. CDR3 in DNA: TGCGCCAGCAGCCAAGATGATAGGGACAGGGGCTATGGCTACACCTTC.